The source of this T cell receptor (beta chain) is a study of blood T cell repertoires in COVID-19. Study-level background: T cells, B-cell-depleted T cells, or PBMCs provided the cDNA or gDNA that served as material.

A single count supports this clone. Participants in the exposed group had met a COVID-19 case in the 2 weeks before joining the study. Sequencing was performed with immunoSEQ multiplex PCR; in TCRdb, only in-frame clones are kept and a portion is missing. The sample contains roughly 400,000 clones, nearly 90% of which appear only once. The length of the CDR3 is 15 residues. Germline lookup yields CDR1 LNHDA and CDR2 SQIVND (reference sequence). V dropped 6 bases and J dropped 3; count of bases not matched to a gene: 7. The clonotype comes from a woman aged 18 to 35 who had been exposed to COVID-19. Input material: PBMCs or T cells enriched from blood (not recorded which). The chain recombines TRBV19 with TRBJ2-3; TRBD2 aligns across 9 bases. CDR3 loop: CASRGAGGPTDTQYF. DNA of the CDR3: TGTGCCAGTAGAGGGGCGGGAGGGCCTACAGATACGCAGTATTTT.